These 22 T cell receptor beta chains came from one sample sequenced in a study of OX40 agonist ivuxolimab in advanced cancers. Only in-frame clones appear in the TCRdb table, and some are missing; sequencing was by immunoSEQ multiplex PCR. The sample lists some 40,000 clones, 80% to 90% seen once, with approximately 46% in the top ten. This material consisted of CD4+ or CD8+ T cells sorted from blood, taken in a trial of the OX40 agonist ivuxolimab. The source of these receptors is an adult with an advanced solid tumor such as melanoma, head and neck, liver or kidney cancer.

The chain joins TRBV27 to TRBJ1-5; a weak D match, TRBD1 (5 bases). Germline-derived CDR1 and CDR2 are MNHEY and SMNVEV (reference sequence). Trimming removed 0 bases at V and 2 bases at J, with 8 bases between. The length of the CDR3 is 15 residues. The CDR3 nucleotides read TGTGCCAGCAGTTTATCGGGGGTGGGCAATCAGCCCCAGCATTTT. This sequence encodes CASSLSGVGNQPQHF.

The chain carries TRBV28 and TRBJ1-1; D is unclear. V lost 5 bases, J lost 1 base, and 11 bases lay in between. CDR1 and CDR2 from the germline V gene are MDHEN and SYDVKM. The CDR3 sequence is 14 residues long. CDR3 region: CASSGFQENTEAFF. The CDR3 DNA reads TGTGCCAGCAGTGGCTTCCAGGAGAACACTGAAGCTTTCTTT.

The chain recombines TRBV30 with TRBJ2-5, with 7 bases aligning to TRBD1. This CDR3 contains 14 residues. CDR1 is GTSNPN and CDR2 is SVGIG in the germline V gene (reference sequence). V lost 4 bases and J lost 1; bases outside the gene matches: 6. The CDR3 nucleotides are TGTGCCTGGATACCGGGGACAGTCCAAGAGACCCAGTACTTC. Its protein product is CAWIPGTVQETQYF.

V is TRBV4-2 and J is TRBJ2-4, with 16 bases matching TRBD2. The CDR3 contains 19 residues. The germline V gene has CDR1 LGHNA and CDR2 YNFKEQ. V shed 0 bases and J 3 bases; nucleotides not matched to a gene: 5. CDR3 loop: CASSQEAGTSGGVKNIQYF. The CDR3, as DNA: TGTGCCAGCAGCCAAGAGGCCGGGACTAGCGGGGGGGTCAAAAACATTCAGTACTTC.

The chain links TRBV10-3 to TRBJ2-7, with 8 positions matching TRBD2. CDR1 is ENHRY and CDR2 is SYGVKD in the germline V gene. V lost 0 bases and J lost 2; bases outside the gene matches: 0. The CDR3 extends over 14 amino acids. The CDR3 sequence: CAISESSGAYEQYF. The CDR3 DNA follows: TGTGCCATCAGTGAGTCTAGCGGGGCCTACGAGCAGTACTTC.

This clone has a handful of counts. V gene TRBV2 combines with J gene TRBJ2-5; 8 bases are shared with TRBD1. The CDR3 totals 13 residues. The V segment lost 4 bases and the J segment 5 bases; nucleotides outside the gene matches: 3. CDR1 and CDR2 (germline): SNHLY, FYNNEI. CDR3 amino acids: CASSGQGMETQYF. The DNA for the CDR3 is TGTGCCAGCAGTGGACAGGGGATGGAGACCCAGTACTTC.

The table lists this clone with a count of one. The DNA of the CDR3 is TGCGCCAGCAGCCAGCGGAGCTCCTACAATGAGCAGTTCTTC. As protein: CASSQRSSYNEQFF. V and J are TRBV4-1 and TRBJ2-1; no definite D call. Germline V gene lookup returns CDR1 MGHRA and CDR2 YSYEKL. The V and J ends lost 3 bases and 0 bases respectively, with 6 bases between them. This CDR3 spans 14 amino acids.

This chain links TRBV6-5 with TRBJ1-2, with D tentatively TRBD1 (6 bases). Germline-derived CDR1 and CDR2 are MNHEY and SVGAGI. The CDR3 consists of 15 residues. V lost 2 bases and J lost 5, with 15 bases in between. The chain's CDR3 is CASSYLQGGKYGYTF. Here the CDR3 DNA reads TGTGCCAGCAGTTACCTACAGGGCGGTAAATATGGCTACACCTTC.

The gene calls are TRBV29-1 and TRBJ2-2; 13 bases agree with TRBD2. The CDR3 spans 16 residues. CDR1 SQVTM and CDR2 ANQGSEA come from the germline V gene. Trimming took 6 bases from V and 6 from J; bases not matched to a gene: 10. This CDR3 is CSVQTSGGHHAGELFF. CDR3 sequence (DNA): TGCAGCGTCCAGACTAGCGGGGGGCACCATGCCGGGGAGCTGTTTTTT.

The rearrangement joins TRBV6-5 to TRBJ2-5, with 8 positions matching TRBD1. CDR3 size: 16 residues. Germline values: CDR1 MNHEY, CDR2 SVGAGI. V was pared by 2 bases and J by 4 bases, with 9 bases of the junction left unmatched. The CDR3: CASSYRDRIMGETQYF. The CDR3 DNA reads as TGTGCCAGCAGTTACCGGGACAGGATAATGGGAGAGACCCAGTACTTC.

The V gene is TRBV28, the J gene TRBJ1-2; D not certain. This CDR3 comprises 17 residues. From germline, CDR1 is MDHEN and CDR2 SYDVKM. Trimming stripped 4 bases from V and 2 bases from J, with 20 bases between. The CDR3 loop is CASSSLISGGENYGYTF. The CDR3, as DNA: TGTGCCAGCAGTTCCCTCATATCAGGAGGTGAGAACTATGGCTACACCTTC.

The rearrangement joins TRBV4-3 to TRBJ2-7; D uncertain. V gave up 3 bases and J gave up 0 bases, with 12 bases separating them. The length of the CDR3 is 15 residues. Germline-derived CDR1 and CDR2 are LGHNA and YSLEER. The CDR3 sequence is CASSQKDTDSYEQYF. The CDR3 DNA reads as TGCGCCAGCAGCCAGAAAGACACCGACTCCTACGAGCAGTACTTC.

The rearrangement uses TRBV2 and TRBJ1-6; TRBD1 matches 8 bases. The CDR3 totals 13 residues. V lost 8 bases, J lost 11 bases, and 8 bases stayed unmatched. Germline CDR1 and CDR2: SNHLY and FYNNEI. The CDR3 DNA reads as TGTGCCAGCGGGACAGGCCTCGCGGCACCCCTCCACTTT. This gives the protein CASGTGLAAPLHF.

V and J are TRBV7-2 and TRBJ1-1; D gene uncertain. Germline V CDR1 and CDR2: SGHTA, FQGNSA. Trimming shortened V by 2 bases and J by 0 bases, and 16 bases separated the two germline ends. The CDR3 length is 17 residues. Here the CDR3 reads CASSLPSTAVLNTEAFF. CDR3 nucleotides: TGTGCCAGCAGCTTACCCTCGACGGCGGTTTTGAACACTGAAGCTTTCTTT.

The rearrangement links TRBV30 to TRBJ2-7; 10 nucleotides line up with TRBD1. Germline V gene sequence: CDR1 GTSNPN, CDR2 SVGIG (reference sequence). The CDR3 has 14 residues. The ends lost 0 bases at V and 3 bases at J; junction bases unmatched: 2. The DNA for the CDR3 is TGTGCCTGGAGTGTTGGGACAGGGGACTACGAGCAGTACTTC. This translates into CAWSVGTGDYEQYF. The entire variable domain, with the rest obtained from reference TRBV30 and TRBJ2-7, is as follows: SQTIHQWPATLVQPVGSPLSLECTVEGTSNPNLYWYRQAAGRGLQLLFYSVGIGQISSEVPQNLSASRPQDRQFILSSKKLLLSDSGFYLCAWSVGTGDYEQYFGPGTRLTVT.

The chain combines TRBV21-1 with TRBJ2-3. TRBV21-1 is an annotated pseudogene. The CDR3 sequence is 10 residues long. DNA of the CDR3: TGTGCCAGCAGCAAAGAGGCGCAGTATTTT. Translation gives CASSKEAQYF.

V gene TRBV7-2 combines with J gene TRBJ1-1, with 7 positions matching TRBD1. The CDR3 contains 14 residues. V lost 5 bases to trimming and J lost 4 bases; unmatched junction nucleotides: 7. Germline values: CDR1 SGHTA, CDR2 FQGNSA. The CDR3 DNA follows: TGTGCCAGCAGCCGACAGGGAACCGGCACTGAAGCTTTCTTT. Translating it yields CASSRQGTGTEAFF. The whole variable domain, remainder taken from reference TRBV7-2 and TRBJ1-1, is GAGVSQSPSNKVTEKGKDVELRCDPISGHTALYWYRQSLGQGLEFLIYFQGNSAPDKSGLPSDRFSAERTGGSVSTLTIQRTQQEDSAVYLCASSRQGTGTEAFFGQGTRLTVV.

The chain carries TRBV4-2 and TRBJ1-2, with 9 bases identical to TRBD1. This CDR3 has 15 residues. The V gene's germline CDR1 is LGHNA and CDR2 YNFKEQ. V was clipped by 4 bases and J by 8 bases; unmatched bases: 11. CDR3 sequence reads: CASSPTGGEFDGYTF. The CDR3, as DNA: TGTGCCAGCAGCCCCACAGGGGGCGAGTTTGACGGCTACACCTTC.

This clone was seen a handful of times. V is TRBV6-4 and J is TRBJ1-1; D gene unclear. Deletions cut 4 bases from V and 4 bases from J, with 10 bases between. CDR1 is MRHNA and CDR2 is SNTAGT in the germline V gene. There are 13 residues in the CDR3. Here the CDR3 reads CASSVSLTTEAFF. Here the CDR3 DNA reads TGTGCCAGCAGTGTATCTTTGACCACTGAAGCTTTCTTT.

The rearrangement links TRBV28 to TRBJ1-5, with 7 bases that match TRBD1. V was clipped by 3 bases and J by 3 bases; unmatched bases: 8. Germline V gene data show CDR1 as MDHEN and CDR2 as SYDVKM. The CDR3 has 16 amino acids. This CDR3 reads CASSFPLDRDNQPQHF. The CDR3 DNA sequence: TGTGCCAGCAGTTTCCCATTAGACAGGGACAATCAGCCCCAGCATTTT.

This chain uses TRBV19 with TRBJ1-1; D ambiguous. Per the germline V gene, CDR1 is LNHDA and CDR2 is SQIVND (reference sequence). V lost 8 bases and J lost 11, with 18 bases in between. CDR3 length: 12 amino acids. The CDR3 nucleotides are TGTGCCAGTTACACGGACGGTCCCCTGGCTTTCTTT. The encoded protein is CASYTDGPLAFF.

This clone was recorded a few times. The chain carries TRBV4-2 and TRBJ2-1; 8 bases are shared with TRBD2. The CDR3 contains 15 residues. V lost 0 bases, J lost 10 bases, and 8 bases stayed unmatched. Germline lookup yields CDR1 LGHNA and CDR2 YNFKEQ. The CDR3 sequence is CASSQEGLGSVEQFF. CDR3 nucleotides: TGTGCCAGCAGCCAAGAGGGACTAGGCTCTGTGGAGCAGTTCTTC.